This T cell receptor beta chain was observed in a study of a mutant IDH1 vaccine in newly diagnosed glioma. Study conclusions and caveats: The occurrence of vaccine-induced immune responses was seen in over 85% of patients. The authors found pseudoprogression apparently unrelated to changes in top peripheral T cell clonotypes.

Sequenced by immunoSEQ multiplex PCR; TCRdb stores in-frame clones only, minus some. Found here are about 40,000 clones, about 76% of them singletons; the top ten hold approximately 5.8%. Time point here: week 23, last vaccination. Every single dose of the vaccine, 300 ug of mutant IDH1 20-mer peptide, came with topical imiquimod. Losses at the gene ends were 6 bases for V and 6 bases for J; bases not matched to a gene: 16. This CDR3 has 16 residues. Germline CDR1 and CDR2: SGHTA and FQGNSA. In the case of this clone: As yet, its antigen is unknown.

This chain joins TRBV7-2 and TRBJ2-7, with 8 nucleotides matching TRBD1. The sequence derives from a man aged 50 to 60 with glioma. Material: PBMCs, obtained from a glioma patient whose treatment included an IDH1 peptide vaccine. CDR3 sequence: CASRERTGLGTLEQYF. DNA of the CDR3: TGTGCCAGCAGGGAGAGGACAGGGTTAGGGACACTCGAGCAGTACTTC.